This entry features one TCR beta chain sequence. Its antigen specificity is not known. No base quality values were provided; no much bigger clone lies one nucleotide off. Receptor amplification or capture employed RT-PCR. These reads were obtained on an Illumina HiSeq 2500. TCRdb handled the public reads itself, with Q25 trimming in fastp and clone calling in MiXCR, and kept productive beta chains. Each record represents a unique CDR3 protein, reported with the most common genes and DNA among its rows. This sample has 300,000 to 350,000 distinct CDR3 sequences in its table, and about 20% of those were observed once. Jointly, the top ten make up 10% of the sample. The CDR3, from cysteine to phenylalanine, totals 15 residues. This entry keeps only the CDR3 DNA: 45 bases, framed from base 1. The junction shows trimming of 6 bases on V and 1 base on J, plus 15 bases between the germline ends. From the germline V gene, CDR1 is MNHNS and CDR2 is SASEGT.

This entry belongs to a study of response to subunit inactivated influenza vaccine listed by TCRdb under 2018. Regarding the complete study: The study used deep quantitative T cell receptor repertoire profiling to track responses to a trivalent subunit inactivated influenza vaccine. Overall study outcomes, separate from this receptor: It was suggested by the authors that each seasonal influenza vaccination may recruit only a limited number of new T cells.

The chain was built from TRBV6-1 and TRBJ2-5; possibly the D gene is TRBD1, per 6 matching bases. The source of this sequence is a man aged 50 to 69 who received an inactivated influenza vaccine. Donor details come from another sample of the same person, matched by shared clones. The sequencing here drew on PBMCs from blood, taken 21 months after vaccination. The CDR3 protein sequence reads: CASSRTGTIQETQYF. The nucleotide sequence reads as follows: TGTGCCAGCAGCAGAACCGGGACAATCCAAGAGACCCAGTACTTC.